A selection of T cell receptor beta chains follows, all from one sample in a study of blood T cells in healthy people across ages. In TCRdb, the 5' RACE reads were re-called with MiXCR into one record per CDR3 protein. The sample lists some 760,000 distinct CDR3 sequences, approximately 25% occurring once. This same sample was also taken into another study, of T cells of mothers and their children.

The sequencing sample was made of blood. All receptors come from a boy aged 10-17 years in good health. The CDR3 runs from the conserved cysteine through the conserved F or W. Fields, in order: V gene, D gene, clone size, J gene, CDR3 DNA, CDR3 protein. A D gene is named only where the DNA matches it firmly. A row's size may be missing; if present it is once, few, many or a size class.

TRBV5-4	NA	NA	TRBJ1-1	TGTGCCAGCAGCTTAAGGAGACCAGGGGCTGAAGCTTTCTTT	CASSLRRPGAEAFF
TRBV28	NA	few	TRBJ2-1	TGTGCCAGCAGTTTATGGACTCTCCGGGACAATGAGCAGTTCTTC	CASSLWTLRDNEQFF
TRBV20-1	NA	NA	TRBJ2-7	TGCAGTGCTGGTGTCTTCCTCTCCTCCTACGAGCAGTACTTC	CSAGVFLSSYEQYF
TRBV29-1	NA	few	TRBJ2-4	TGCAGCGTTTCTCAGGGGTCGGACATTCAGTACTTC	CSVSQGSDIQYF
TRBV6-6	TRBD2	few	TRBJ2-7	TGTGCCAGCAGACAAGGGATGGGGGGGGCCTACGAGCAGTACTTC	CASRQGMGGAYEQYF
TRBV18	NA	NA	TRBJ2-7	TGTGCCAGCTCACGAGAAATAGTGGGGTCAGGAGCACCCTACGAGCAGTACTTC	CASSREIVGSGAPYEQYF
TRBV12-3/TRBV12-4	TRBD1	few	TRBJ2-3	TGTGTCAGCAGTTTAGCGTTAGGGACAGAGACAGATACGCAGTATTTT	CVSSLALGTETDTQYF
TRBV13	TRBD2	few	TRBJ2-5	TGTGCCAGCAGCTGGGAACTAGGGACTAGCGGGGGTCGTTCCGATGCAGAGACCCAGTACTTC	CASSWELGTSGGRSDAETQYF
TRBV28	NA	NA	TRBJ2-7	TGTGCCAGCAGTTCCCTACTCAGGGGATTCTACGAGCAGTACTTC	CASSSLLRGFYEQYF
TRBV5-1	TRBD1	few	TRBJ2-7	TGCGCCAGCAGCGTAGTAGACAGGGCTTACGAGCAGTACTTC	CASSVVDRAYEQYF
TRBV5-1	TRBD1	NA	TRBJ2-5	TGCGCCAGCAGCTTAACGGGACAGGGGGCTCAAGAGACCCAGTACTTC	CASSLTGQGAQETQYF
TRBV7-9	NA	NA	TRBJ2-7	TGTGCCAGCAGCGAACAGGGCGGCGAGCAGTACTTC	CASSEQGGEQYF
TRBV27	NA	NA	TRBJ1-1	TGTGCCACCCGGGACTGGGACACTGAAGCTTTCTTT	CATRDWDTEAFF
TRBV11-1	TRBD2	NA	TRBJ2-1	TGTGCCAGCAGCGTGCCTAGCGGGGGGGACAATGAGCAGTTCTTC	CASSVPSGGDNEQFF
TRBV27	NA	once	TRBJ2-2	TGTGCCAGCAGCAACTTAGACGGGATATCGACCGGGGAGCTGTTTTTT	CASSNLDGISTGELFF
TRBV5-1	NA	NA	TRBJ2-7	TGCGCCAGCAGCTTGTCGGTTTCGGGCTCCTACGAGCAGTACTTC	CASSLSVSGSYEQYF
TRBV28	TRBD2	NA	TRBJ2-5	TGTGCCAGCACCGTAGGACTAGCGGCCACGGGGACCCAGTACTTC	CASTVGLAATGTQYF
TRBV7-9	NA	NA	TRBJ2-5	TGTGCCAGCGGCTCTCCCGGGGGAGAGACCCAGTACTTC	CASGSPGGETQYF
TRBV3-1	NA	few	TRBJ2-7	TGTGCCAGCAGCCAAGTCCCTAGTGCCGAGCAGTACTTC	CASSQVPSAEQYF
TRBV15	TRBD1	NA	TRBJ1-4	TGTGCCACCAGCAGAGATTATGGGACAGAGAAGGTGGAAAAACTGTTTTTT	CATSRDYGTEKVEKLFF